This T cell receptor (beta chain) came from a study of CD8+CD57+ T cells in acquired aplastic anemia. Study-level information: Sorted CD4+ and CD8+ cells gave a mean 3.2 ug DNA, range roughly 0.2 to 27.4 ug.

Comment on this clonotype: Its antigen is not identified.

General observations from the study: Comparison of patients with controls identified twenty-nine shared CD8+ CDR3 sequences. Between patients and controls, CD8+ Simpson's diversity did not vary significantly.

The CDR3 sequence is 14 residues long. The V and J ends lost 11 bases and 4 bases, in that order; junction bases with no gene match: 12. Looked up from germline, CDR1 is MNHEY and CDR2 is SVGAGI. TCR beta VDJ and CDR3 were profiled, and genomic DNA was the template. TCRdb reprocessed the reads via MiXCR and lists one record per CDR3 protein. The repertoire holds about 200,000 distinct CDR3 sequences, about 62% seen once, with around 60% in the top ten. Sequencing was done on patients that had shown CD8+CD57+ cell expansion by flow cytometry. Each patient carried a diagnosis of severe acquired aplastic anemia.

The receptor was isolated from a human donor with aplastic anemia. The sample consisted of sorted CD4+, CD8+, or CD8+CD57+ T cells (not recorded which) from PBMCs. The chain joins TRBV6-5 to TRBJ2-7; 9 bases line up with TRBD2. The CDR3 region is CASKRGTSFYEQYF. The CDR3 DNA follows: TGTGCCTCTAAACGGGGGACTAGCTTTTACGAGCAGTACTTC.